This is a list of T cell receptor beta chains from one sample in a study of Ad26.COV2.S vaccination and SARS-CoV-2 variants. Profiled with immunoSEQ multiplex PCR; TCRdb holds only in-frame clones, not every one. The table lists about 400,000 clones, 83% of them singletons, with around 7.4% in the top ten. The specimen was peripheral blood, collected in a trial of Ad26.COV2.S vaccine versus placebo. These receptors originate from a person between 18 and 60 years old who received the Ad26.COV2.S COVID-19 vaccine or a placebo. Both conserved end residues are part of each CDR3. D genes are given only for firm matches. A row's size may be missing; if present it is once, few, many or a size class.

size	J	V	D	length	CDR3	DNA
NA	TRBJ1-4	TRBV29-1	TRBD1	12	CSVWTGNEKLFF	TGCAGCGTGTGGACAGGGAATGAAAAACTGTTTTTT
NA	TRBJ1-2	TRBV16	NA	13	CASSLQNREGYTF	TGTGCCAGCAGCCTCCAAAATCGGGAAGGCTACACCTTC
NA	TRBJ1-4	TRBV5-6	NA	17	CASSQARQDATNEKLFF	TGTGCCAGCAGCCAGGCGAGGCAGGACGCAACTAATGAAAAACTGTTTTTT
NA	TRBJ2-1	TRBV7-2	TRBD2	15	CASSPLPSGSGEQFF	TGTGCCAGCAGCCCCCTGCCTAGCGGGAGTGGTGAGCAGTTCTTC
NA	TRBJ2-1	TRBV19	TRBD1	13	CASSIDRDRGKFF	TGTGCCAGTAGTATAGATCGGGACAGGGGGAAATTCTTC
NA	TRBJ2-3	TRBV2	NA	16	CARLGRPGDRTDTQYF	TGTGCCAGACTCGGGCGACCAGGGGACCGCACAGATACGCAGTATTTT
NA	TRBJ2-5	TRBV6-6	NA	17	CASSPLRGGRSKETQYF	TGTGCCAGCAGTCCCCTCAGGGGAGGGAGATCAAAAGAGACCCAGTACTTC
NA	TRBJ1-6	TRBV5-1	NA	14	CASSLAWGDSPLHF	TGCGCCAGCAGCCTCGCATGGGGGGATTCACCCCTCCACTTT
few	TRBJ1-3	TRBV14	NA	15	CASSPERGLGNTIYF	TGTGCCAGCAGCCCAGAACGAGGTCTCGGAAACACCATATATTTT
NA	TRBJ2-7	TRBV5-1	NA	15	CASRPHNNRDYEQYF	TGCGCCAGCAGGCCCCACAACAACAGGGACTACGAGCAGTACTTC
NA	TRBJ1-1	TRBV25-1	NA	13	CASSDWGRTEAFF	TGTGCCAGCTCTGATTGGGGTCGCACTGAAGCTTTCTTT
NA	TRBJ2-3	TRBV4-2	TRBD2	15	CASSVSGGNTDTQYF	TGTGCCAGCAGCGTGAGCGGGGGAAACACAGATACGCAGTATTTT
NA	TRBJ1-1	TRBV2	NA	12	CASREGNTEAFF	TGTGCCAGCAGGGAAGGGAACACTGAAGCTTTCTTT
NA	TRBJ1-4	TRBV6-5	NA	14	CASSYGGASEKLFF	TGTGCCAGCAGTTACGGGGGGGCGAGCGAAAAACTGTTTTTT
once	TRBJ2-1	TRBV2	TRBD2	14	CASTSLAQNNEQFF	TGTGCCAGCACCTCACTAGCGCAAAACAATGAGCAGTTCTTC
NA	TRBJ1-1	TRBV19	NA	14	CASLIGGSNTEAFF	TGTGCCAGTCTCATCGGGGGCTCGAACACTGAAGCTTTCTTT
NA	TRBJ2-1	TRBV19	NA	14	CASASSGRNKVQFF	TGTGCCAGTGCTTCCTCGGGGAGGAATAAAGTGCAGTTCTTC
NA	TRBJ1-5	TRBV6-2/TRBV6-3	NA	15	CASSYSTQGGQPQHF	TGTGCCAGCAGTTACTCGACGCAGGGAGGTCAGCCCCAGCATTTT
once	TRBJ2-1	TRBV5-6	TRBD2	13	CASSSGLAREQFF	TGTGCCAGCAGCTCGGGACTAGCAAGGGAGCAGTTCTTC
NA	TRBJ2-7	TRBV7-9	TRBD1	14	CASSLTGGTYEQYF	TGTGCCAGCAGCTTGACAGGGGGAACCTACGAGCAGTACTTC
NA	TRBJ1-2	TRBV13	TRBD1	15	CASSYSGQGDYGYTF	TGTGCCAGCAGCTACTCGGGACAGGGGGACTATGGCTACACCTTC
NA	TRBJ2-3	TRBV6-6	NA	14	CASKLTGTPDTQYF	TGTGCCAGCAAACTAACAGGGACGCCAGATACGCAGTATTTT
NA	TRBJ2-5	TRBV5-5	NA	13	CASSLMGSETQYF	TGTGCCAGCAGCTTAATGGGGTCGGAGACCCAGTACTTC
NA	TRBJ2-4	TRBV20-1	NA	14	CSASSRLAKNIQYF	TGCAGTGCTAGTTCCCGCCTAGCCAAAAACATTCAGTACTTC
NA	TRBJ1-2	TRBV7-2	NA	14	CASTGTAANYGYTF	TGTGCCAGCACCGGGACTGCAGCTAACTATGGCTACACCTTC
NA	TRBJ2-7	TRBV10-3	NA	12	CAISESPGEQYF	TGTGCCATCAGTGAGTCGCCCGGGGAGCAGTACTTC
NA	TRBJ1-5	TRBV27	NA	16	CASSQRGIYSNQPQHF	TGTGCCAGCAGTCAACGGGGGATTTATAGCAATCAGCCCCAGCATTTT
NA	TRBJ2-3	TRBV15	NA	14	CATSRDQGTDTQYF	TGTGCCACCAGCAGAGATCAAGGCACAGATACGCAGTATTTT
NA	TRBJ2-7	TRBV7-9	NA	14	CASSPRLSSYEQYF	TGTGCCAGCAGCCCTCGATTGTCCTCCTACGAGCAGTACTTC
NA	TRBJ1-5	TRBV28	NA	17	CASSDPRQLSSNQPQHF	TGTGCCAGCAGTGACCCGAGACAGCTTTCTAGCAATCAGCCCCAGCATTTT
NA	TRBJ2-7	TRBV5-1	TRBD2	15	CASSGMSGTSGIQYF	TGCGCCAGCAGCGGAATGTCCGGGACTAGCGGGATTCAGTACTTC
NA	TRBJ2-1	TRBV7-2	NA	14	CASAPGPPLNEQFF	TGTGCCAGCGCACCAGGCCCCCCCCTCAATGAGCAGTTCTTC
NA	TRBJ1-1	TRBV10-2	TRBD1	15	CASGIGGAGGTEAFF	TGCGCCAGCGGCATAGGGGGCGCCGGGGGCACTGAAGCTTTCTTT
NA	TRBJ2-7	TRBV27	TRBD2	12	CASSFPGGEQYF	TGTGCCAGCAGTTTTCCGGGGGGCGAGCAGTACTTC
NA	TRBJ2-7	TRBV5-1	NA	14	CASSSRDVSYEQYF	TGCGCCAGCAGCTCCCGGGACGTATCCTACGAGCAGTACTTC
NA	TRBJ2-2	TRBV11-3	TRBD1	15	CASSSYRGVHRELFF	TGTGCCAGCAGCTCATACAGGGGGGTCCACCGGGAGCTGTTTTTT
few	TRBJ1-1	TRBV6-2/TRBV6-3	NA	12	CASSTGGTEAFF	TGTGCCAGCAGTACAGGTGGCACTGAAGCTTTCTTT
once	TRBJ2-7	TRBV2	NA	11	CASSELAFQYF	TGTGCCAGCAGTGAGTTAGCGTTCCAGTACTTC
NA	TRBJ2-7	TRBV4-1	NA	16	CASSQVGAGGSYEQYF	TGCGCCAGCAGCCAAGTTGGTGCAGGGGGGTCCTACGAGCAGTACTTC
NA	TRBJ2-5	TRBV5-4	TRBD2	15	CASSLAGTSGPDGDF	TGTGCCAGCAGCTTAGCCGGGACTAGCGGGCCGGATGGGGACTTC
NA	TRBJ2-3	TRBV5-1	TRBD1	15	CASSLRDRVTDTQYF	TGCGCCAGCAGCTTGAGGGACAGGGTCACAGATACGCAGTATTTT
NA	TRBJ2-3	TRBV5-5	TRBD2	15	CASSLTGTSADTQYF	TGTGCCAGCAGCTTGACGGGGACTAGCGCAGATACGCAGTATTTT
once	TRBJ2-5	TRBV9	NA	15	CASSVVGKRGETQYF	TGTGCCAGCAGCGTTGTTGGAAAGAGGGGAGAGACCCAGTACTTC
NA	TRBJ2-7	TRBV29-1	NA	13	CSVDIGDGNEQYF	TGCAGCGTTGACATTGGGGATGGGAACGAGCAGTACTTC
NA	TRBJ1-1	TRBV4-3	NA	18	CASSQSRDSVPLNTEAFF	TGCGCCAGCAGCCAGAGCCGGGACTCAGTTCCTCTTAACACTGAAGCTTTCTTT
NA	TRBJ2-1	TRBV29-1	NA	12	CSVERPRNEQFF	TGCAGCGTTGAAAGACCGCGCAATGAGCAGTTCTTC
few	TRBJ1-6	TRBV5-1	NA	15	CASSLGQADGRPLHF	TGCGCCAGCAGCTTGGGTCAGGCCGATGGGAGGCCCCTCCACTTT
few	TRBJ1-5	TRBV18	NA	17	CASSPTNSRGASQPQHF	TGTGCCAGCTCCCCCACCAATTCCAGGGGCGCAAGCCAGCCCCAGCATTTT
NA	TRBJ2-7	TRBV7-2	NA	13	CASTLQGPNEQYF	TGTGCCAGCACCCTCCAGGGCCCGAACGAGCAGTACTTC